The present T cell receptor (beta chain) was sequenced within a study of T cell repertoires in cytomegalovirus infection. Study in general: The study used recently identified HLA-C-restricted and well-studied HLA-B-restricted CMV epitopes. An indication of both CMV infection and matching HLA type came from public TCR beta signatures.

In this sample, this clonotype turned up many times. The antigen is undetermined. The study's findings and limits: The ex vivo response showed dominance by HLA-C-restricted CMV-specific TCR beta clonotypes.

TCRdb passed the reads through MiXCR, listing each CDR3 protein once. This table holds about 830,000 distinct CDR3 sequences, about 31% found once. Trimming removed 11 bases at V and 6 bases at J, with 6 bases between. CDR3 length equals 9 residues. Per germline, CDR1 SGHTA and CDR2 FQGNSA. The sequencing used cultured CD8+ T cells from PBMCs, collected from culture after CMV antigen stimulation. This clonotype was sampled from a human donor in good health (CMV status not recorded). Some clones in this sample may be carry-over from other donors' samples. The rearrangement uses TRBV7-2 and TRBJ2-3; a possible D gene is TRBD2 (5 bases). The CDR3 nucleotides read TGTGCCTCGGGGGATACGCAGTATTTT. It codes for CASGDTQYF.